This T cell receptor (beta chain) is drawn from a study of cytomegalovirus exposure and HLA in healthy donors. Study observations and caveats: There were 150 to 200 TCR beta chains listed as cytomegalovirus-associated. According to a subsequent analysis, TCR clusters identified in the first cohort showed a tendency to co-occur across the approximately 120 validation repertoires. For most TCR sequences rarity was the rule, although some public TCRs occurred in many donors.

The CDR3 sequence is 18 residues long. Germline CDR1 reads SGHAT; CDR2 reads FQNNGV. V was shortened by 2 bases and J by 1 base, with 20 bases between the two germline ends. A remark on this clone: What it binds is not known.

Sequencing used immunoSEQ multiplex PCR; TCRdb keeps in-frame clones, though not all of them. This table holds 55,000 to 75,000 clones, over 85% found once. The TCR was taken from a man between 18 and 29 years old in good health and CMV-seropositive. This chain links TRBV11-2 with TRBJ1-1; possible D gene TRBD1, 5 bases. Sequencing was performed on PBMCs. CDR3 sequence reads: CASSLIWGASVTNTEAFF. The CDR3 coding sequence is TGTGCCAGCAGCTTAATTTGGGGCGCGAGTGTCACGAACACTGAAGCTTTCTTT.